This TCR beta chain derives from a study of T cell changes during pregnancy in multiple sclerosis. This CDR3 comprises 15 residues. CDR1 and CDR2 (germline): MNHNS, SASEGT. Losses at the gene ends were 1 base for V and 3 bases for J; bases not matched to a gene: 3. Produced via immunoSEQ multiplex PCR; TCRdb's table is partial and in-frame only. Altogether under 75,000 clones are present, 92% being singletons, with the ten largest covering about 0.27%. The chain carries TRBV6-1 and TRBJ2-5, with 9 nucleotides matching TRBD1. The sample in question was CD4+ T cells from peripheral blood mononuclear cells, obtained after pregnancy. The sequence was collected from a female donor with multiple sclerosis, enrolled in a pregnancy study. The CDR3 region has the DNA TGTGCCAGCAGTGAAGGACAGGGGGGGGAAGAGACCCAGTACTTC. It translates to CASSEGQGGEETQYF.